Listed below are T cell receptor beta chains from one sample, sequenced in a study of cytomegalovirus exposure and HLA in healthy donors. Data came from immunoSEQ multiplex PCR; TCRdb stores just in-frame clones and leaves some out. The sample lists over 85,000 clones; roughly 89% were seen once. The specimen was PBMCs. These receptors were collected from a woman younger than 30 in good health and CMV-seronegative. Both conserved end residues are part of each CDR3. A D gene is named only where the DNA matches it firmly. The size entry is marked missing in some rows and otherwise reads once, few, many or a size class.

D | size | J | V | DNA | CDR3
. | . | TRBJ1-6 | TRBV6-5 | TGTGCCAGCAGTACGAGCTCCTATAATTCACCCCTCCACTTT | CASSTSSYNSPLHF
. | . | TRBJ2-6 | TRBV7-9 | TGTGCCAGCAGCCCACGTTGGGGGGAGTCTGGGGCCAACGTCCTGACTTTC | CASSPRWGESGANVLTF
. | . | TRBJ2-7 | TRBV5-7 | TGTGCCAGCAGCAACCCCACCGGGACACAAACCTACGAGCAGTACTTC | CASSNPTGTQTYEQYF
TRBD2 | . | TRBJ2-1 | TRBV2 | TGTGCCAGCAGTATTAGCCTAGCGGAGGACAATGAGCAGTTCTTC | CASSISLAEDNEQFF
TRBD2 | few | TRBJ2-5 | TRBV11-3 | TGTGCCAGCAGCCGAGGGACTACACAAGAGACCCAGTACTTC | CASSRGTTQETQYF
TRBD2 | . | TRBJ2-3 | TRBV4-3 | TGCGCCAGCAGCCAAATTAAACCCTCTAGCGGGGGGGCGGATACGCAGTATTTT | CASSQIKPSSGGADTQYF
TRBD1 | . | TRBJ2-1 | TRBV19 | TGTGCCAGTAGTATCGGGGCAGGGGGTCACAATGAGCAGTTCTTC | CASSIGAGGHNEQFF
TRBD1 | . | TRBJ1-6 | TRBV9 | TGTGCCAGCAGCGTAGCTACGGACAGGGAAGGTAATTCACCCCTCCACTTT | CASSVATDREGNSPLHF
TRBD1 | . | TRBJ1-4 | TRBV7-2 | TGTGCCAGCAGCTTAGGAGGGGGCTTAGGTGGAATTACTGAAAAACTGTTTTTT | CASSLGGGLGGITEKLFF
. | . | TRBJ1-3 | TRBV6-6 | TGTGCCAGCAGGGGGACCGGGAGCTCTGGAAACACCATATATTTT | CASRGTGSSGNTIYF
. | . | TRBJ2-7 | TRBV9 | TGTGCCAGCAGCGTGGGGGGACCTTCCTACGAGCAGTACTTC | CASSVGGPSYEQYF
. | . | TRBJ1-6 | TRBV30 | TGTGCCTGGAGCGCTCAGCGAAGCAGCTCCTATAATTCACCCCTCCACTTT | CAWSAQRSSSYNSPLHF
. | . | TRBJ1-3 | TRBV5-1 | TGCGCCAGCAGGGGAGACCCTCCCTCCTCTGGAAACACCATATATTTT | CASRGDPPSSGNTIYF
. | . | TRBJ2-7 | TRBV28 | TGTGCCAGCAGACTCAGGACAGTAGGGGAGCAGTACTTC | CASRLRTVGEQYF
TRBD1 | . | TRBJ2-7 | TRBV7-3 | TGTGCCAGCAGCGCAGGGGGCCCTGCCTACGAGCAGTACTTC | CASSAGGPAYEQYF
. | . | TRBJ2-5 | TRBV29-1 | TGCAGCGTTGCTCATCAGGGGCCCCAAGAGACCCAGTACTTC | CSVAHQGPQETQYF
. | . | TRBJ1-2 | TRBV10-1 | TGCGCCAGCAGTGAATCGGGGATTAACTATGGCTACACCTTC | CASSESGINYGYTF
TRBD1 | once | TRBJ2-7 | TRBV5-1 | TGCGCCAGCAAAGTAGGACAGGGGGCCCACGAGCAGTACTTC | CASKVGQGAHEQYF
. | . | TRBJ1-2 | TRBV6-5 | TGTGCCAGCTCAAAAAGGGGCCTCTATGGCTACACCTTC | CASSKRGLYGYTF
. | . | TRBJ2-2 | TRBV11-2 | TGTGCCAGCAGCTTATTCAAAACCGGGGAGCTGTTTTTT | CASSLFKTGELFF
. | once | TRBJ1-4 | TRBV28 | TGTGCCAGCAGTTTATCCCAAGGGGGTTTAGAAAAACTGTTTTTT | CASSLSQGGLEKLFF
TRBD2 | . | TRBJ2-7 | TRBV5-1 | TGCGCCAGCTCAGGACTAGCGGGGCCGGGCGAGCAGTACTTC | CASSGLAGPGEQYF
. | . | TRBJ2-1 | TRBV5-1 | TGCGCCAGCAGCTTTGGAGGAGGGGCATACGGGAATGAGCAGTTCTTC | CASSFGGGAYGNEQFF
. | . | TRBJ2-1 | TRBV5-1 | TGCGCCAGCAGCTTGGTAGGGCTAGCAAGTTCCTACAATGAGCAGTTCTTC | CASSLVGLASSYNEQFF
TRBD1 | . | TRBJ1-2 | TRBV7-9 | TGTGCCAGCAGCTTAGCGAGGATCCGGACAGGTGCTAACTATGGCTACACCTTC | CASSLARIRTGANYGYTF
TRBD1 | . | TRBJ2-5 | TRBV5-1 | TGCGCCAGCAGCTTGGTTGGCAGGGGGCGCTTGGAGACCCAGTACTTC | CASSLVGRGRLETQYF
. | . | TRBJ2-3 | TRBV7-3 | TGTGCCAGCAGCCCTCATAGCGGCGCAGATACGCAGTATTTT | CASSPHSGADTQYF
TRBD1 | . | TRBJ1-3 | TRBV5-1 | TGCGCCAGCAGCTTGACAGGGGGTCTTGGAAACACCATATATTTT | CASSLTGGLGNTIYF
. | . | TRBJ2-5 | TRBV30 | TGTGCCTGGAGTGTAAAAGGGGTCCAAGAGACCCAGTACTTC | CAWSVKGVQETQYF
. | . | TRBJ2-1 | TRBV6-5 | TGTGCCAGCACCCGAGTGGGAGGCAATGAGCAGTTCTTC | CASTRVGGNEQFF
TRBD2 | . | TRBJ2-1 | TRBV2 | TGTGCCAGCAGTATGGCGACTAGCGGGGTCAATGAGCAGTTCTTC | CASSMATSGVNEQFF
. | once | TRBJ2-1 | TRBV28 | TGTGCCCACGGATCAGGCTCCTACAATGAGCAGTTCTTC | CAHGSGSYNEQFF
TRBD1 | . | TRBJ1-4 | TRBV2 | TGTGCCAGCAGTGGAAGGACAGGGAATGAAAAACTGTTTTTT | CASSGRTGNEKLFF
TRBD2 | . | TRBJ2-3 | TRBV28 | TGTGCCAGCAGTTTGGGGGGGACCAGCACAGATACGCAGTATTTT | CASSLGGTSTDTQYF
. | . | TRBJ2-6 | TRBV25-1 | TGTGCCAGCAGTGATTCGGGTTCTGGGGCCAACGTCCTGACTTTC | CASSDSGSGANVLTF
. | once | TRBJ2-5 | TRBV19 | TGTGCCAGTAGTATCAGACTTCACTCGGTTGCCCAAGAGACCCAGTACTTC | CASSIRLHSVAQETQYF